A selection of T cell receptor beta chains follows, all from one sample in a study of blood T cell repertoires in COVID-19. The repertoire was sequenced with immunoSEQ multiplex PCR; TCRdb's copy has only in-frame clones and lacks some. The sample has some 100,000 clones; 88% are singletons. Material for sequencing was peripheral blood. Receptors originate from a human donor in a cohort sampled during active COVID-19. CDR3s include the opening cysteine and the closing phenylalanine or tryptophan. Fields, in order: clone size, V gene, D gene, J gene, CDR3 length, CDR3 protein, CDR3 DNA. The D gene is left open where the match is weak. Some rows have no size entry. The others give once, few or many, or a class for an expanded clone.

clone_size: NA
v_call: TRBV3-1/TRBV3-2
d_call: TRBD2
j_call: TRBJ2-5
cdr3_length: 15
cdr3_aa: CASTFRGGLGETQYF
cdr3_nt: TGTGCCAGCACCTTCCGAGGGGGACTAGGGGAGACCCAGTACTTC

clone_size: NA
v_call: TRBV7-8
d_call: NA
j_call: TRBJ2-1
cdr3_length: 13
cdr3_aa: CASSYIMDNEQFF
cdr3_nt: TGTGCCAGCAGCTACATTATGGACAATGAGCAGTTCTTC

clone_size: NA
v_call: TRBV12-3/TRBV12-4
d_call: NA
j_call: TRBJ2-1
cdr3_length: 11
cdr3_aa: CASSTRYQQFF
cdr3_nt: TGTGCCAGCAGTACCAGGTACCAGCAGTTCTTC

clone_size: NA
v_call: TRBV9
d_call: NA
j_call: TRBJ1-4
cdr3_length: 14
cdr3_aa: CASSAMATNEKLFF
cdr3_nt: TGTGCCAGCAGCGCTATGGCAACTAATGAAAAACTGTTTTTT

clone_size: NA
v_call: TRBV7-8
d_call: NA
j_call: TRBJ2-7
cdr3_length: 13
cdr3_aa: CASSFGGRGEQYF
cdr3_nt: TGTGCCAGCAGCTTCGGGGGGCGCGGCGAGCAGTACTTC

clone_size: NA
v_call: TRBV7-8
d_call: NA
j_call: TRBJ2-2
cdr3_length: 15
cdr3_aa: CASSLQLPGAGELFF
cdr3_nt: TGTGCCAGCAGCTTACAACTTCCAGGGGCCGGGGAGCTGTTTTTT

clone_size: once
v_call: TRBV9
d_call: NA
j_call: TRBJ2-7
cdr3_length: 11
cdr3_aa: CARQAGHEQYF
cdr3_nt: TGTGCCAGACAGGCTGGCCACGAGCAGTACTTC

clone_size: NA
v_call: TRBV9
d_call: NA
j_call: TRBJ2-2
cdr3_length: 15
cdr3_aa: CASSVERRGPGELFF
cdr3_nt: TGTGCCAGCAGCGTAGAGCGGAGGGGGCCCGGGGAGCTGTTTTTT

clone_size: once
v_call: TRBV29-1
d_call: TRBD2
j_call: TRBJ2-4
cdr3_length: 11
cdr3_aa: CSVRAGDIQYF
cdr3_nt: TGCAGCGTTCGCGCGGGGGACATTCAGTACTTC

clone_size: NA
v_call: TRBV5-1
d_call: TRBD1
j_call: TRBJ2-7
cdr3_length: 15
cdr3_aa: CASSLVPGQGGEQYF
cdr3_nt: TGCGCCAGCAGCTTGGTTCCGGGACAGGGAGGCGAGCAGTACTTC

clone_size: once
v_call: TRBV28
d_call: NA
j_call: TRBJ1-2
cdr3_length: 12
cdr3_aa: CASSSRVWGYTF
cdr3_nt: TGTGCCAGCAGTTCCAGGGTTTGGGGCTACACCTTC

clone_size: NA
v_call: TRBV15
d_call: NA
j_call: TRBJ1-2
cdr3_length: 14
cdr3_aa: CATSRDYAGTGYTF
cdr3_nt: TGTGCCACCAGCAGAGATTATGCGGGAACGGGCTACACCTTC

clone_size: NA
v_call: TRBV5-1
d_call: NA
j_call: TRBJ1-5
cdr3_length: 13
cdr3_aa: CASSLAGSQPQHF
cdr3_nt: TGCGCCAGCAGCTTGGCAGGGTCCCAGCCCCAGCATTTT

clone_size: few
v_call: TRBV2
d_call: NA
j_call: TRBJ2-7
cdr3_length: 13
cdr3_aa: CASSEGTAYEQYF
cdr3_nt: TGTGCCAGCAGTGAAGGGACAGCCTACGAGCAGTACTTC

clone_size: NA
v_call: TRBV10-3
d_call: TRBD1
j_call: TRBJ1-1
cdr3_length: 15
cdr3_aa: CAISESAGGGTEAFF
cdr3_nt: TGTGCCATCAGTGAGTCCGCAGGGGGAGGCACTGAAGCTTTCTTT

clone_size: once
v_call: TRBV9
d_call: NA
j_call: TRBJ1-1
cdr3_length: 17
cdr3_aa: CASSVAGHTLGNTEAFF
cdr3_nt: TGTGCCAGCAGCGTAGCGGGACATACCCTGGGCAACACTGAAGCTTTCTTT

clone_size: NA
v_call: TRBV28
d_call: NA
j_call: TRBJ1-1
cdr3_length: 16
cdr3_aa: CASLFVGARRGTEAFF
cdr3_nt: TGTGCCAGCCTTTTTGTCGGGGCAAGGAGGGGAACTGAAGCTTTCTTT

clone_size: NA
v_call: TRBV5-1
d_call: NA
j_call: TRBJ2-5
cdr3_length: 15
cdr3_aa: CASSGAKHFGETQYF
cdr3_nt: TGCGCCAGCAGCGGAGCAAAGCACTTTGGGGAGACCCAGTACTTC

clone_size: NA
v_call: TRBV7-6
d_call: NA
j_call: TRBJ1-4
cdr3_length: 16
cdr3_aa: CASSAAQQGLNEKLFF
cdr3_nt: TGTGCCAGCAGCGCAGCCCAGCAGGGCCTTAATGAAAAACTGTTTTTT

clone_size: NA
v_call: TRBV9
d_call: NA
j_call: TRBJ2-1
cdr3_length: 16
cdr3_aa: CASSLKTGGPGDEQFF
cdr3_nt: TGTGCCAGCAGCCTAAAAACGGGTGGGCCCGGGGATGAGCAGTTCTTC

clone_size: NA
v_call: TRBV5-5
d_call: NA
j_call: TRBJ2-5
cdr3_length: 12
cdr3_aa: CASSRYQETQYF
cdr3_nt: TGTGCCAGCAGCCGTTACCAAGAGACCCAGTACTTC

clone_size: NA
v_call: TRBV10-2
d_call: NA
j_call: TRBJ2-7
cdr3_length: 12
cdr3_aa: CASGGGAYEQYF
cdr3_nt: TGCGCCAGCGGCGGGGGCGCTTACGAGCAGTACTTC

clone_size: NA
v_call: TRBV19
d_call: NA
j_call: TRBJ2-7
cdr3_length: 16
cdr3_aa: CASSPPLHLEPYEQYF
cdr3_nt: TGTGCCAGTAGTCCCCCCTTACACCTCGAACCCTACGAGCAGTACTTC

clone_size: NA
v_call: TRBV5-1
d_call: NA
j_call: TRBJ2-7
cdr3_length: 14
cdr3_aa: CASSLPNSPYEQYF
cdr3_nt: TGCGCCAGCAGTTTGCCTAATAGCCCCTACGAGCAGTACTTC

clone_size: NA
v_call: TRBV6-2/TRBV6-3
d_call: TRBD1
j_call: TRBJ2-2
cdr3_length: 16
cdr3_aa: CASSYGTGGGTGELFF
cdr3_nt: TGTGCCAGCAGTTACGGGACAGGGGGCGGAACCGGGGAGCTGTTTTTT

clone_size: NA
v_call: TRBV11-2
d_call: TRBD1
j_call: TRBJ1-1
cdr3_length: 16
cdr3_aa: CASSWNRGQGRTEAFF
cdr3_nt: TGTGCCAGCAGCTGGAACCGGGGACAGGGTAGGACTGAAGCTTTCTTT

clone_size: NA
v_call: TRBV2
d_call: TRBD1
j_call: TRBJ1-5
cdr3_length: 15
cdr3_aa: CASSESGTGNQPQHF
cdr3_nt: TGTGCCAGCAGTGAGTCGGGGACAGGTAATCAGCCCCAGCATTTT

clone_size: NA
v_call: TRBV6-4
d_call: NA
j_call: TRBJ1-1
cdr3_length: 14
cdr3_aa: CASSAHRLNTEAFF
cdr3_nt: TGTGCCAGCAGTGCTCACAGATTGAACACTGAAGCTTTCTTT

clone_size: NA
v_call: TRBV6-2/TRBV6-3
d_call: TRBD2
j_call: TRBJ2-5
cdr3_length: 16
cdr3_aa: CARSGGGGWSQETQYF
cdr3_nt: TGTGCCCGCAGCGGGGGGGGAGGGTGGTCCCAAGAGACCCAGTACTTC

clone_size: NA
v_call: TRBV4-1
d_call: NA
j_call: TRBJ1-1
cdr3_length: 13
cdr3_aa: CASSPVGGTEAFF
cdr3_nt: TGCGCCAGCAGCCCGGTAGGGGGAACTGAAGCTTTCTTT

clone_size: NA
v_call: TRBV28
d_call: NA
j_call: TRBJ2-7
cdr3_length: 14
cdr3_aa: CASSSPGELREQYF
cdr3_nt: TGTGCCAGCAGTTCCCCAGGGGAGTTACGCGAGCAGTACTTC

clone_size: NA
v_call: TRBV9
d_call: NA
j_call: TRBJ1-1
cdr3_length: 13
cdr3_aa: CASAQTVNTEAFF
cdr3_nt: TGTGCCAGCGCACAGACAGTGAACACTGAAGCTTTCTTT

clone_size: NA
v_call: TRBV28
d_call: NA
j_call: TRBJ1-2
cdr3_length: 14
cdr3_aa: CASSLFGVNYGYTF
cdr3_nt: TGTGCCAGCAGTTTATTCGGAGTGAACTATGGCTACACCTTC

clone_size: NA
v_call: TRBV11-2
d_call: NA
j_call: TRBJ2-7
cdr3_length: 15
cdr3_aa: CASSPMGLADYEQYF
cdr3_nt: TGTGCCAGCAGCCCGATGGGTCTAGCCGATTACGAGCAGTACTTC

clone_size: once
v_call: TRBV28
d_call: NA
j_call: TRBJ1-5
cdr3_length: 15
cdr3_aa: CASSDRTGSDQPQHF
cdr3_nt: TGTGCCAGCAGTGATAGAACAGGGTCCGATCAGCCCCAGCATTTT

clone_size: NA
v_call: TRBV3-1/TRBV3-2
d_call: NA
j_call: TRBJ2-1
cdr3_length: 13
cdr3_aa: CASRQGAYNEQFF
cdr3_nt: TGTGCCAGCAGGCAGGGTGCCTACAATGAGCAGTTCTTC

clone_size: NA
v_call: TRBV6-4
d_call: TRBD2
j_call: TRBJ2-1
cdr3_length: 14
cdr3_aa: CASSARAGVNEQFF
cdr3_nt: TGTGCCAGCAGTGCGCGAGCGGGAGTGAATGAGCAGTTCTTC

clone_size: NA
v_call: TRBV10-3
d_call: TRBD1
j_call: TRBJ2-7
cdr3_length: 15
cdr3_aa: CAISESGDRAYEQYF
cdr3_nt: TGTGCCATCAGTGAGTCGGGGGACAGGGCTTACGAGCAGTACTTC